Below, 22 T cell receptor beta chains from the same sample are listed, as sequenced in a study of OX40 agonist ivuxolimab in advanced cancers. Sequencing was performed with immunoSEQ multiplex PCR; in TCRdb, only in-frame clones are kept and a portion is missing. The sample shows tens of thousands of clones, 85% to 90% of them seen only once. Sequenced material: CD4+ or CD8+ T cells sorted from blood, taken in a trial of the OX40 agonist ivuxolimab. Receptor source: an adult with an advanced solid tumor such as melanoma, head and neck, liver or kidney cancer.

The chain couples TRBV12-2 to TRBJ2-7; the D call in the table, TRBD2, was not verified against the DNA. TRBV12-2 is reported as a pseudogene. CDR3 length: 13 residues. CDR3 coding DNA: TGTGCAAGTCGCTTTCGAGCTAGCTACGAGCAGTACTTC. This sequence encodes CASRFRASYEQYF.

This clone was seen a single time. The chain has TRBV7-9 and TRBJ2-7; D uncertain. The germline V gene encodes CDR1 SEHNR and CDR2 FQNEAQ (reference sequence). Deletions cut 1 base from V and 0 bases from J, with 16 bases between. The CDR3 is 17 residues long. The CDR3 DNA reads as TGTGCCAGCAGCTTAGTAGGTTTGGCTAGGAGCTCCTACGAGCAGTACTTC. This gives the protein CASSLVGLARSSYEQYF.

The chain is built from TRBV4-2 and TRBJ1-1, with D perhaps TRBD1 (5 bases). The CDR3 totals 14 residues. Between the trimmed V and J ends, which lost 5 bases and 4 bases, there was a span of 14 bases. Per the germline V gene, CDR1 is LGHNA and CDR2 is YNFKEQ. CDR3 region: CASSLDAGLTEAFF. The CDR3 DNA reads TGTGCCAGCAGCTTAGACGCGGGGCTCACTGAAGCTTTCTTT.

CDR3 sequence: CASSREGVDNQPQHF. The CDR3 bases are TGTGCCAGTAGCCGGGAAGGGGTTGATAATCAGCCCCAGCATTTT. This chain connects TRBV19 to TRBJ1-5; D is possibly TRBD1 (5 bases). V was cut by 6 bases and J by 4 bases, with 16 bases left in between. This CDR3 contains 15 residues. Germline CDR1 and CDR2: LNHDA and SQIVND (reference sequence).

A single count supports this clone. The V and J genes are TRBV7-2 and TRBJ1-2, with TRBD1 as a possible D gene (6 bases). V lost 6 bases and J 2 bases, leaving 10 bases between the germline ends. From germline, CDR1 is SGHTA and CDR2 FQGNSA. There are 13 residues in the CDR3. The CDR3 here is CASRGGTNYGYTF. For the CDR3, the DNA is TGTGCCAGCAGGGGGGGGACAAACTATGGCTACACCTTC.

CDR3 sequence: CASFSYTEAFF. The DNA of the CDR3 is TGTGCCAGTTTTAGTTATACTGAAGCTTTCTTT. The chain is built from TRBV19 and TRBJ1-1; no definite D call. Looked up from germline, CDR1 is LNHDA and CDR2 is SQIVND (reference sequence). Trimming took 8 bases from V and 5 from J, leaving 9 bases between them. CDR3 length equals 11 residues.

The rearrangement uses TRBV6-5 and TRBJ2-2; possibly TRBD1 for D (5 bases). The CDR3 is made up of 15 amino acids. Germline CDR1 and CDR2: MNHEY and SVGAGI. V lost 5 bases to trimming and J lost 4 bases, with 14 bases between them. The CDR3, as DNA: TGTGCCAGCAGTATTATTGGGCAGGGCACCGGGGAGCTGTTTTTT. Encoded protein: CASSIIGQGTGELFF.

The gene calls are TRBV6-5 and TRBJ1-2, with 8 nucleotides matching TRBD1. The CDR3 consists of 15 residues. CDR1 and CDR2 from the germline V gene are MNHEY and SVGAGI. V shed 2 bases and J 8 bases; nucleotides not matched to a gene: 10. CDR3 protein: CASSYATYRGTGYTF. Written as DNA, the CDR3 is TGTGCCAGCAGTTACGCGACATACAGGGGGACGGGCTACACCTTC.

A remark on this clone: At the DNA level, this CDR3 is encoded by other sequences in the same sample as well. The chain uses TRBV7-2 and TRBJ2-7; D call uncertain. Germline V lookup: CDR1 SGHTA, CDR2 FQGNSA. V dropped 1 base and J dropped 0 bases, with 10 bases sitting between them. The CDR3 contains 15 residues. CDR3 protein: CASSLEPESSYEQYF. The CDR3 region has the DNA TGTGCCAGCAGCTTAGAGCCGGAAAGCTCCTACGAGCAGTACTTC.

This chain uses TRBV5-5 with TRBJ2-1; 11 bases fit TRBD2. The CDR3 loop spans 15 amino acids. The germline V gene has CDR1 SGHKS and CDR2 YYEKEE (reference sequence). The trim removed 4 bases at V and 4 bases at J, leaving 4 bases unmatched. CDR3 residues: CASSPGTSGYNEQFF. CDR3 bases: TGTGCCAGCAGCCCCGGGACTAGCGGATACAATGAGCAGTTCTTC.

V is TRBV5-5 and J is TRBJ2-2; 11 bases are a match to TRBD1. Losses at the gene ends were 0 bases for V and 1 base for J; bases not matched to a gene: 8. Germline lookup yields CDR1 SGHKS and CDR2 YYEKEE (reference sequence). CDR3 length equals 19 residues. The CDR3 DNA sequence: TGTGCCAGCAGCTTGGAACCGGGACAGGGGGTTTTGAACACCGGGGAGCTGTTTTTT. This encodes CASSLEPGQGVLNTGELFF.

The chain has TRBV12-5 and TRBJ1-1, with a weak D call TRBD1 (6 bases). Trimming pared 0 bases from V and 1 base from J, leaving 12 bases between. Germline loops: CDR1 LGHNT, CDR2 FRNRAP. This CDR3 has 16 amino acids. The chain's CDR3 is CASGLVLGTQNTEAFF. The CDR3 coding sequence is TGTGCTAGTGGTTTGGTACTAGGGACACAGAACACTGAAGCTTTCTTT.

The CDR3 bases are TGTGCCAGCAGTTTATCGGGGGGCGGGCCAGATACGCAGTATTTT. Protein product: CASSLSGGGPDTQYF. This chain uses TRBV28 with TRBJ2-3; a weak D match, TRBD2 (7 bases). The ends were cut back, 1 base at V and 4 bases at J, with 12 bases in the middle. There are 15 residues in the CDR3. The germline V gene encodes CDR1 MDHEN and CDR2 SYDVKM.

Within the sample, this clone is medium-sized. The chain couples TRBV14 to TRBJ1-2; 10 positions match TRBD1. Germline V gives CDR1 SGHDN, CDR2 FVKESK. The CDR3 has 15 amino acids. V lost 1 base and J lost 7; bases outside the gene matches: 6. The CDR3 bases are TGTGCCAGCAGCCAAGCGGGGACAGGGGCGTTTGGCTACACCTTC. Amino acids: CASSQAGTGAFGYTF.

The rearrangement joins TRBV19 to TRBJ1-5; unclear D gene. The length of the CDR3 is 15 residues. In germline, CDR1 is LNHDA, CDR2 SQIVND (reference sequence). Between the trimmed V and J ends, which lost 2 bases and 0 bases, there was a span of 8 bases. CDR3 amino acids: CASSILDVSNQPQHF. CDR3 DNA: TGTGCCAGTAGTATACTTGATGTTAGCAATCAGCCCCAGCATTTT.

The chain has TRBV18 and TRBJ1-6; D remains unclear. CDR3 length: 18 residues. Trimming took 3 bases from V and 0 from J, leaving 15 bases between them. Germline V gives CDR1 KGHSH, CDR2 LQKENI. For the CDR3, the DNA is TGTGCCAGCTCACCGTGGACCGCGTCGAGCTCCTATAATTCACCCCTCCACTTT. This sequence encodes CASSPWTASSSYNSPLHF.

The sample holds a few counts of this clone. The chain couples TRBV7-2 to TRBJ2-1, with 8 positions matching TRBD2. The V and J ends lost 1 base and 5 bases, in that order; junction bases with no gene match: 4. This CDR3 has 15 residues. Germline V gene data show CDR1 as SGHTA and CDR2 as FQGNSA. In nucleotides, the CDR3 is TGTGCCAGCAGCTTAGTGGTCGGGAGGGACAATGAGCAGTTCTTC. Amino acid sequence: CASSLVVGRDNEQFF.

This chain joins TRBV11-2 and TRBJ2-3; 7 nucleotides line up with TRBD1. CDR1 is SGHAT, CDR2 FQNNGV, per germline. V lost 2 bases and J lost 4; bases outside the gene matches: 15. The CDR3 runs 18 residues. The CDR3 is CASSLRKTGTLAADTQYF. For the CDR3, the DNA is TGTGCCAGCAGCTTAAGGAAGACAGGGACATTGGCCGCAGATACGCAGTATTTT.

The chain couples TRBV12-5 to TRBJ2-7; perhaps TRBD2 as D (6 bases). Germline CDR1 LGHNT, CDR2 FRNRAP. CDR3 length: 15 residues. Trimming cost V 7 bases and J 0 bases, with 16 bases left between them. The CDR3 coding sequence is TGTGCTAGTGCCCTGGAGGGGCGACTCTCCTACGAGCAGTACTTC. It yields the protein CASALEGRLSYEQYF.

This chain uses TRBV19 with TRBJ2-7, with 14 bases that match TRBD2. V dropped 5 bases and J dropped 3; count of bases not matched to a gene: 3. Germline V gene data show CDR1 as LNHDA and CDR2 as SQIVND (reference sequence). CDR3 length: 15 residues. DNA of the CDR3: TGTGCCAGTAGTTTGGGACTAGCGGGAGTCTACGAGCAGTACTTC. It codes for CASSLGLAGVYEQYF.

The rearrangement uses TRBV6-5 and TRBJ1-2; the match to TRBD1 covers 8 bases. CDR1 and CDR2 from the germline V gene are MNHEY and SVGAGI. This CDR3 region has 15 residues. V lost 5 bases to trimming and J lost 2 bases; unmatched junction nucleotides: 7. The DNA for the CDR3 is TGTGCCAGCAGTAGACTTACAGGGGGGAACTATGGCTACACCTTC. Protein product: CASSRLTGGNYGYTF.

The chain carries TRBV14 and TRBJ2-5; 10 bases map to TRBD2. Germline CDR1 SGHDN, CDR2 FVKESK. With 4 bases clipped from V and 2 bases from J, the junction kept 4 bases outside the gene matches. This CDR3 comprises 15 residues. CDR3 amino acids: CASSPSSGRQETQYF. The CDR3 DNA is TGTGCCAGCAGCCCGTCTAGCGGGAGACAAGAGACCCAGTACTTC. The full variable domain, with the rest looked up from reference TRBV14 and TRBJ2-5, is EAGVTQFPSHSVIEKGQTVTLRCDPISGHDNLYWYRRVMGKEIKFLLHFVKESKQDESGMPNNRFLAERTGGTYSTLKVQPAELEDSGVYFCASSPSSGRQETQYFGPGTRLLVL.